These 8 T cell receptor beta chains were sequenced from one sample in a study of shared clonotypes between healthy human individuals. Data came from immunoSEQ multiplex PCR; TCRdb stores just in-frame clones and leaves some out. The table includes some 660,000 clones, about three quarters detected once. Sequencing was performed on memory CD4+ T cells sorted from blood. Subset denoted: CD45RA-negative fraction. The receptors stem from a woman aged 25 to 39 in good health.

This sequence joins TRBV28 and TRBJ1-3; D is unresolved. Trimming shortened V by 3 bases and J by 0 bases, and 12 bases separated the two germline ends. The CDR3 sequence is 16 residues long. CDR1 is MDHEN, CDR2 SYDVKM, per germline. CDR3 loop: CASSFPTVSSGNTIYF. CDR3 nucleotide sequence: TGTGCCAGCAGTTTCCCGACTGTGAGCTCTGGAAACACCATATATTTT.

The DNA of the CDR3 is TGTGCCAGCAGCGTGGGCCGAGTGGAGGAGCAGTACTTC. It yields the protein CASSVGRVEEQYF. The chain employs TRBV9 and TRBJ2-7, with D unresolved. CDR1 is SGDLS, CDR2 YYNGEE, per germline. The V end lost 2 bases, the J end lost 7 bases, and 13 bases lay between the germline ends. This CDR3 region has 13 residues.

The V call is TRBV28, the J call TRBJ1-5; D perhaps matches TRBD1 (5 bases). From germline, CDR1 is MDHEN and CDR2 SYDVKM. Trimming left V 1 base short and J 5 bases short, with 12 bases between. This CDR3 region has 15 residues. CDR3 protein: CASSLSSRADQPQHF. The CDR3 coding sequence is TGTGCCAGCAGTTTATCAAGCAGGGCTGATCAGCCCCAGCATTTT.

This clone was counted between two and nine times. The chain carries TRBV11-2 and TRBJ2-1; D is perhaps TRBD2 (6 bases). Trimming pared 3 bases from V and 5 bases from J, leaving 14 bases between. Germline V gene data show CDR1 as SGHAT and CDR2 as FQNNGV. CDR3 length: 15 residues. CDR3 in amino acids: CASSFRGGGDNEQFF. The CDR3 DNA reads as TGTGCCAGCAGCTTTCGCGGCGGCGGGGACAATGAGCAGTTCTTC.

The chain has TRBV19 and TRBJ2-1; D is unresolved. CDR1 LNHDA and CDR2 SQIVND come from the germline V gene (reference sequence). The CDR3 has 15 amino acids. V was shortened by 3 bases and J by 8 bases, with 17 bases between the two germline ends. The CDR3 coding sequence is TGTGCCAGTAGTATTTCTGGGATCCCCCGGGATGAGCAGTTCTTC. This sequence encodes CASSISGIPRDEQFF.

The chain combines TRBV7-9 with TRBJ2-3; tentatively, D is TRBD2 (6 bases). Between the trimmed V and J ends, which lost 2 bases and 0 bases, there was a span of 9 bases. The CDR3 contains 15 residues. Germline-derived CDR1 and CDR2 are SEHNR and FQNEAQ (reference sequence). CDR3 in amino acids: CASSLWRDSTDTQYF. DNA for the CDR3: TGTGCCAGCAGCTTATGGCGGGATAGCACAGATACGCAGTATTTT. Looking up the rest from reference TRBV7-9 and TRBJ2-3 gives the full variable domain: DTGVSQNPRHKITKRGQNVTFRCDPISEHNRLYWYRQTLGQGPEFLTYFQNEAQLEKSRLLSDRFSAERPKGSFSTLEIQRTEQGDSAMYLCASSLWRDSTDTQYFGPGTRLTVL.

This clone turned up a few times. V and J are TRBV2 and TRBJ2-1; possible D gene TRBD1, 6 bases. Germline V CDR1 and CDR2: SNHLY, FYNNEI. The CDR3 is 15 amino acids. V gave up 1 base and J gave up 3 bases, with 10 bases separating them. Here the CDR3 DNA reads TGTGCCAGCAGTGAAGAGGGGGAAGGCTACAATGAGCAGTTCTTC. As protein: CASSEEGEGYNEQFF.

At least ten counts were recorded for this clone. The CDR3 DNA sequence: TGTGCCAGTAGACCTGAACACACTTCCACCTACGAGCAGTACTTC. As protein: CASRPEHTSTYEQYF. The V call is TRBV2, the J call TRBJ2-7; no firm D call. The CDR3 totals 15 residues. V lost 9 bases, J lost 2 bases, and 20 bases lay in between. CDR1 and CDR2 (germline): SNHLY, FYNNEI.